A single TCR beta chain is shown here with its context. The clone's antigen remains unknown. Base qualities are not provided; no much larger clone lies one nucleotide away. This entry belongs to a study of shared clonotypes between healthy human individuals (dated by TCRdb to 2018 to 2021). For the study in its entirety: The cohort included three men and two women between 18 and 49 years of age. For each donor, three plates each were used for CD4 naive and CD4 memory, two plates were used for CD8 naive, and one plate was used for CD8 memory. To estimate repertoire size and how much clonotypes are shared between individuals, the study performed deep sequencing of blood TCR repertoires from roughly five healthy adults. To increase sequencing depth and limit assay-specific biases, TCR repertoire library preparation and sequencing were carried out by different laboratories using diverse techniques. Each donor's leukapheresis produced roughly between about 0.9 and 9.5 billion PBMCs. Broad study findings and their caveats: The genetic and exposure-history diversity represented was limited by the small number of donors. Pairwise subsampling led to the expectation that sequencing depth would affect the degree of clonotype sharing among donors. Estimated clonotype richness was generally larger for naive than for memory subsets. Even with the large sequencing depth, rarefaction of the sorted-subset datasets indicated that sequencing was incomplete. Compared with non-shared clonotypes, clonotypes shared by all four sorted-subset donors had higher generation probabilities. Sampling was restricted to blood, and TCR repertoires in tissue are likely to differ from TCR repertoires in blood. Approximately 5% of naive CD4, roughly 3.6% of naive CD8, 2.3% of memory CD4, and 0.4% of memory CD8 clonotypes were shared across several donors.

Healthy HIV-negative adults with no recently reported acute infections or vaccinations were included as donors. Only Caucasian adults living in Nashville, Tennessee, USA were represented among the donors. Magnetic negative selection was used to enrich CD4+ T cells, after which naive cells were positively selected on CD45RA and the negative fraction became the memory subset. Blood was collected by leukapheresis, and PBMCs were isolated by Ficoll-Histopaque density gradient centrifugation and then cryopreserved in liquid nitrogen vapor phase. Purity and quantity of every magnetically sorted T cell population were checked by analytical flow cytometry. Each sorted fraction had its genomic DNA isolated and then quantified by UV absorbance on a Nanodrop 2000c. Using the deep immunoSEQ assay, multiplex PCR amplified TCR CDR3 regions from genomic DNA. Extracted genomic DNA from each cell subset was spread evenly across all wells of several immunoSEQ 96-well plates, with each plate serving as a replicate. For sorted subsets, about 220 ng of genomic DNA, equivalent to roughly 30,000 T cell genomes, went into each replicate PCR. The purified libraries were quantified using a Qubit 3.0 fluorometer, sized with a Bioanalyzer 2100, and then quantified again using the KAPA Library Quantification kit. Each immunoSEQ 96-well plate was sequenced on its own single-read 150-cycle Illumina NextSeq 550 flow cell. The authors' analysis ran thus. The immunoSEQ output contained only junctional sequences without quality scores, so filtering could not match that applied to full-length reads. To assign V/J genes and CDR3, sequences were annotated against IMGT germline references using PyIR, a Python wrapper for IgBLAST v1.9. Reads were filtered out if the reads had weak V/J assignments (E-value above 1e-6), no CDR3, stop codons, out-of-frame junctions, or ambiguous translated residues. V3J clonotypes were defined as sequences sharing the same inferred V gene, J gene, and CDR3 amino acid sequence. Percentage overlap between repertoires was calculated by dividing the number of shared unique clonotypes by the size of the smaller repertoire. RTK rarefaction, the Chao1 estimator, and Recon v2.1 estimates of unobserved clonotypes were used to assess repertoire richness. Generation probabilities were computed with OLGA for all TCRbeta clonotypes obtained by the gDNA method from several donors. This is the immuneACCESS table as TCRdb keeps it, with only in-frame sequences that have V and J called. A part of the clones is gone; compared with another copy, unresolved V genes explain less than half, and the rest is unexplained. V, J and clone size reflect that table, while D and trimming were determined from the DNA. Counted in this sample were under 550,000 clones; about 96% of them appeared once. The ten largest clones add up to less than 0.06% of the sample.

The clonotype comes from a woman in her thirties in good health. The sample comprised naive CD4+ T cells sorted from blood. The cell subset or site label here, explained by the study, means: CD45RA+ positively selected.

The DNA sequence is TGTGCCAGTAATACACCCGGGGCTAGCTCTGGAAACACCATATATTTT. Translated, it gives CASNTPGASSGNTIYF. The V and J genes are TRBV19 and TRBJ1-3; 5 matching bases give a weak D call of TRBD1. V loses 7 bases, J loses 0 bases, and the germline ends lie 16 bases apart. CDR1 LNHDA and CDR2 SQIVND were looked up in the germline V gene (reference sequence). The CDR3 sequence holds 16 residues, the cysteine and phenylalanine included. CDR3 DNA only is kept here, 48 bases in frame from base 1.